Each of the 16 T cell receptor beta chains below was sequenced from the same sample in a study of Ad26.COV2.S vaccination and SARS-CoV-2 variants. Treatment reported: some 20 received Ad26.COV2.S at low or high dose, single or two shots; roughly 5 received placebo; per-sample allocation not given. Sampling was done on day 63 after the first vaccine or placebo injection. The method was immunoSEQ multiplex PCR; TCRdb's version includes in-frame clones alone and lacks a portion of them. The sample includes 440,000 or so clones, roughly nine tenths of them seen just once. Sequenced material: peripheral blood, taken in a trial of Ad26.COV2.S vaccine versus placebo. Receptors were obtained from a person aged 18-65 years who received the Ad26.COV2.S COVID-19 vaccine or a placebo.

The chain recombines TRBV14 with TRBJ2-3, with 11 positions matching TRBD1. The CDR3 runs to 14 residues. J lost 7 bases, V lost 6 bases, and 6 bases had no gene match. Germline V gene sequence: CDR1 SGHDN, CDR2 FVKESK. DNA of the CDR3: TGTGCCAGCAGAGGGACAGGGGGTTGGAATACGCAGTATTTT. Its translation is CASRGTGGWNTQYF. The whole variable domain, remainder taken from reference TRBV14 and TRBJ2-3, is EAGVTQFPSHSVIEKGQTVTLRCDPISGHDNLYWYRRVMGKEIKFLLHFVKESKQDESGMPNNRFLAERTGGTYSTLKVQPAELEDSGVYFCASRGTGGWNTQYFGPGTRLTVL.

This clone was picked up one time. The chain recombines TRBV5-6 with TRBJ1-3; possibly TRBD1 for D (6 bases). CDR1 and CDR2 (germline): SGHDT, YYEEEE. The V end lost 4 bases, the J end lost 3 bases, and 17 bases lay between the germline ends. The CDR3 runs to 16 residues. CDR3: CASSLGGIFGGNTIYF. CDR3 nucleotide sequence: TGTGCCAGCAGCCTAGGGGGAATATTCGGTGGAAACACCATATATTTT.

This chain connects TRBV7-3 to TRBJ1-2; a weak D match, TRBD1 (5 bases). The V gene's germline CDR1 is SGHTA and CDR2 FQGTGA. The CDR3 loop spans 13 amino acids. V lost 4 bases, J lost 8 bases, and 14 bases lay in between. CDR3 in amino acids: CASSSGRLGGYTF. Written as DNA, the CDR3 is TGTGCCAGCAGCTCAGGGAGGCTCGGGGGCTACACCTTC. Complete variable domain (other parts from reference TRBV7-3 and TRBJ1-2): GAGVSQTPSNKVTEKGKYVELRCDPISGHTALYWYRQSLGQGPEFLIYFQGTGAADDSGLPNDRFFAVRPEGSVSTLKIQRTERGDSAVYLCASSSGRLGGYTFGSGTRLTVV.

J is TRBJ2-7 and V is TRBV14; 9 bases map to TRBD2. The CDR3 is made up of 16 amino acids. With 3 bases clipped from V and 0 bases from J, the junction kept 6 bases outside the gene matches. Germline V gene data show CDR1 as SGHDN and CDR2 as FVKESK. The CDR3 DNA sequence: TGTGCCAGCAGCCACGGACTAGCGAGTTTCTCCTACGAGCAGTACTTC. Amino acids: CASSHGLASFSYEQYF.

The rearrangement uses TRBV28 and TRBJ2-4; D is unresolved. Germline values: CDR1 MDHEN, CDR2 SYDVKM. Trimming removed 8 bases from V and 0 bases from J, with 8 bases in between. The CDR3 covers 13 residues. The CDR3 sequence: CASGILAKNIQYF. In nucleotides, the CDR3 is TGTGCCAGCGGCATTCTAGCCAAAAACATTCAGTACTTC. The full variable domain, with the rest looked up from reference TRBV28 and TRBJ2-4, is DVKVTQSSRYLVKRTGEKVFLECVQDMDHENMFWYRQDPGLGLRLIYFSYDVKMKEKGDIPEGYSVSREKKERFSLILESASTNQTSMYLCASGILAKNIQYFGAGTRLSVL.

The V gene is TRBV9, the J gene TRBJ1-5; D remains ambiguous. The CDR3 sequence is 14 residues long. The germline CDR1 and CDR2 sequences are SGDLS and YYNGEE. V shed 0 bases and J shed 5 bases, with 9 bases lying between them. For the CDR3, the DNA is TGTGCCAGCAGCGTAGGCCCCCGCGATCAGCCCCAGCATTTT. This sequence encodes CASSVGPRDQPQHF.

This rearrangement joins TRBV28 to TRBJ2-1; D call uncertain. This CDR3 is 14 amino acids long. Germline V gene lookup returns CDR1 MDHEN and CDR2 SYDVKM. V was trimmed by 6 bases and J by 7 bases, leaving 16 bases between them. The CDR3 DNA reads TGTGCCAGCAGCAGACAATCTTTGGGGAATGAGCAGTTCTTC. Translating it yields CASSRQSLGNEQFF.

The chain employs TRBV28 and TRBJ1-1; D perhaps matches TRBD1 (5 bases). Trimming shortened V by 3 bases and J by 5 bases, and 19 bases separated the two germline ends. The V gene's germline CDR1 is MDHEN and CDR2 SYDVKM. The CDR3 extends over 16 amino acids. Here the CDR3 reads CASSFPGGGRRTEAFF. The CDR3 nucleotides read TGTGCCAGCAGTTTCCCTGGCGGGGGTCGGCGGACTGAAGCTTTCTTT. The full variable domain, rest sourced from reference TRBV28 and TRBJ1-1, is DVKVTQSSRYLVKRTGEKVFLECVQDMDHENMFWYRQDPGLGLRLIYFSYDVKMKEKGDIPEGYSVSREKKERFSLILESASTNQTSMYLCASSFPGGGRRTEAFFGQGTRLTVV.

V usage is TRBV19 and J usage is TRBJ1-1, with D perhaps TRBD1 (5 bases). The CDR3 covers 12 residues. Germline V CDR1 and CDR2: LNHDA, SQIVND (reference sequence). Trimming removed 3 bases from V and 6 bases from J, with 8 bases in between. Here the CDR3 DNA reads TGTGCCAGTAGTATGGGGCGGGCTGAAGCTTTCTTT. Its protein is CASSMGRAEAFF.

The chain joins TRBV6-2 or TRBV6-3 to TRBJ1-5; TRBD1 might be the D (5 bases). The CDR3 extends over 16 amino acids. Germline V CDR1 and CDR2: MNHEY, SVGEGT. V was pared by 5 bases and J by 3 bases, with 17 bases between. CDR3: CASSTAGRGNNQPQHF. In DNA form, the CDR3 reads TGTGCCAGCAGTACAGCAGGGAGGGGAAACAATCAGCCCCAGCATTTT.

V usage is TRBV7-9 and J usage is TRBJ2-6; possibly TRBD1 or TRBD2 for D (5 bases each). Germline V gene data show CDR1 as SEHNR and CDR2 as FQNEAQ (reference sequence). Trimming shortened V by 6 bases and J by 6 bases, and 12 bases separated the two germline ends. CDR3 size: 14 residues. The CDR3 nucleotides are TGTGCCAGCAGGCTTGGGGGTTTGGCCAACGTCCTGACTTTC. It translates to CASRLGGLANVLTF.

This chain joins TRBV27 and TRBJ2-1; 7 bases map to TRBD1. The V gene end was trimmed by 2 bases and the J gene end by 11 bases; junction bases not matched to a gene: 6. The CDR3 has 13 amino acids. Germline CDR1 MNHEY, CDR2 SMNVEV (reference sequence). The CDR3 protein is CASSLIQGPQQFF. CDR3 DNA: TGTGCCAGCAGTTTAATACAGGGGCCTCAGCAGTTCTTC.

The CDR3 coding sequence is TGTGCCAGCAGCAAATTTCACGAGTCCGGGGAGCTGTTTTTT. Its translation is CASSKFHESGELFF. The chain employs TRBV11-2 and TRBJ2-2; D not certain. The CDR3 covers 14 residues. V gave up 5 bases and J gave up 6 bases, with 13 bases separating them. Germline CDR1 is SGHAT and CDR2 is FQNNGV.

This rearrangement joins TRBV7-9 to TRBJ1-1; 7 nucleotides align to TRBD1. The germline V gene encodes CDR1 SEHNR and CDR2 FQNEAQ (reference sequence). There are 13 residues in the CDR3. Trimming took 2 bases from V and 8 from J; bases not matched to a gene: 5. CDR3 protein: CASSLWWDREAFF. The DNA for the CDR3 is TGTGCCAGCAGCTTATGGTGGGACAGAGAAGCTTTCTTT.

V gene TRBV10-3 combines with J gene TRBJ1-6; D is possibly TRBD1 (5 bases). The V and J ends lost 11 bases and 5 bases respectively, with 16 bases between them. The CDR3 is 14 residues long. Germline V gene data show CDR1 as ENHRY and CDR2 as SYGVKD. CDR3: CASQGLGHNSPLHF. CDR3 nucleotides: TGTGCCTCCCAGGGTCTCGGGCATAATTCACCCCTCCACTTT.

This clone has just a few counts. This chain connects TRBV3-1 (or the pseudogene TRBV3-2) to TRBJ1-2; D is unclear. Germline CDR1 is LGHDT and CDR2 is YNNKEL (reference sequence). The ends were cut back, 4 bases at V and 1 base at J, with 7 bases in the middle. The CDR3 totals 13 residues. CDR3 sequence: CASSPDGNYGYTF. The CDR3 DNA sequence: TGTGCCAGCAGCCCGGACGGTAACTATGGCTACACCTTC.